This T cell receptor (beta chain) was captured in a study of blood T cell repertoires in COVID-19. On the study more broadly: Samples representing acute and convalescent COVID-19 were sourced from the United States, Italy and Spain. PBMCs, B-cell-depleted T cells, or T cells were the source of the cDNA or gDNA that made up the material.

Original processing notes: Nucleated cell counts were estimated from reference gene primer amplification. Repertoires were generated with immunoSEQ multiplex PCR, while TCRdb's copy carries only in-frame clones and drops some. V, J and clone size are those of that table, while D and trimming were read from the DNA. The data contain around 180,000 clones, around 90% of them seen just once; the ten biggest clones take up roughly 24%. Unmatched junction bases numbered 3, after V lost 3 bases and J lost 8 bases. The CDR3 spans 13 residues. Germline loops: CDR1 LGHNA, CDR2 YNFKEQ. Sequences were obtained from peripheral blood. The origin of this receptor is a man aged 60 to 69 with acute or convalescent COVID-19. The rearrangement links TRBV4-2 to TRBJ2-4, with 8 bases identical to TRBD1. DNA of the CDR3: TGTGCCAGCAGCCAGGACAGGGCTGACATTCAGTACTTC. Its translation is CASSQDRADIQYF.